The clone carrying this TCR beta chain was detected only a few times. Its specificity is not known. The data were taken from a study of vaccination and CD4 T cells after COVID-19. Study context: The convalescents included six males and four females, and among them two were Hispanic while seven were Caucasian.

Treatment reported: roughly 11-day PBMC culture with coronavirus spike peptide pools or control peptides (ViraFEST assay). US Alpha, Beta and Delta variants postdated the positive PCR dates, which ran from March to December 2020. Medium was half-exchanged with fresh IL-2 medium on days 3 and 7. Oncomine TCR Beta short-read sequencing was applied to DNA from cultured CD4+ T cells. Cultured CD4+ T cells yielded the extracted genomic DNA. TCRdb reprocessed the PCR reads with MiXCR, giving one entry per CDR3 protein. The data contain over 8,000 distinct CDR3 sequences, 50% to 70% of them singletons. Trimming removed 1 base from V and 6 bases from J, with 9 bases in between. The CDR3 consists of 13 residues. The germline V gene has CDR1 SGHNT and CDR2 YENEEA.

The source material was CD4+ T cells from blood, cultured in vitro. This sequence joins TRBV11-3 and TRBJ1-1; no clear D. This receptor was obtained from a human donor who had recovered from COVID-19. The CDR3 DNA reads TGTGCCAGCAGCTTAGGGAGGGCACCTGAAGCTTTCTTT. Amino acid sequence: CASSLGRAPEAFF.